This TCR beta chain came from a study of cytomegalovirus exposure and HLA in healthy donors. Study findings and constraints: The likely origin of a cluster of highly shared sequence variants was a sequencing artifact. Later analysis suggested links between common viral pathogens and several top significant clusters. In a later analysis, a missense DCLRE1C variant was linked to TCR beta V- and J-gene trimming. Solely CMV serostatus was available to characterize immune exposure.

Trimming cost V 7 bases and J 2 bases, with 20 bases left between them. CDR3 size: 16 residues. CDR1 is LNHDA and CDR2 is SQIVND in the germline V gene (reference sequence). The PCR contained 60 Vbeta and 13 Jbeta primers. TCRdb keeps only in-frame clones here, not all; method: immunoSEQ multiplex PCR. Of around 77,000 clones in the sample, around 82% were seen once. About this clone: Its antigen is not identified.

This clonotype originated in a man aged 35-49 years in good health and CMV-seronegative. The chain combines TRBV19 with TRBJ1-2; possibly TRBD1 for D (6 bases). Sequencing used PBMCs. The CDR3 sequence is CASISSRDKLNYGYTF. CDR3 nucleotides: TGTGCCAGTATAAGTTCCCGGGACAAACTAAACTATGGCTACACCTTC.